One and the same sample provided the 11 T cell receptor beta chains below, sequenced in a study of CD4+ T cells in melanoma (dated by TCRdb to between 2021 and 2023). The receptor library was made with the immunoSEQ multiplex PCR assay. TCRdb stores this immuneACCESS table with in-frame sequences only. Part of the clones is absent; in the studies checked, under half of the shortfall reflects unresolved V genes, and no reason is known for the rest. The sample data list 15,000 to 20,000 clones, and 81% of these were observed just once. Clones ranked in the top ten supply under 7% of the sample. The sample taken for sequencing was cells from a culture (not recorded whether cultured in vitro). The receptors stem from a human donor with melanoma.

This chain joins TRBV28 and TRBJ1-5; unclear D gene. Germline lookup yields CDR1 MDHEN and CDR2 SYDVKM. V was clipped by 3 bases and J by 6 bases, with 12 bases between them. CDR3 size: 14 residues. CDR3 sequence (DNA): TGTGCCAGCAGTTTGCCAGCGGATGTTCAGCCCCAGCATTTT. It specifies CASSLPADVQPQHF.

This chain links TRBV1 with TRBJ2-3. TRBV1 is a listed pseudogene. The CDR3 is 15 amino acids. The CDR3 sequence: CTSSQRGAPTDTQYF. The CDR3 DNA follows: TGCACCAGCAGCCAAAGGGGGGCCCCCACAGATACGCAGTATTTT.

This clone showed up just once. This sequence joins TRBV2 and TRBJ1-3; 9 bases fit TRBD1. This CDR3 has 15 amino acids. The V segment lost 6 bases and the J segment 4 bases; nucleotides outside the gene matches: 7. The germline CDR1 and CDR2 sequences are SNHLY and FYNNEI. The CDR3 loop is CASSEQGAIGNTIYF. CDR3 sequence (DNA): TGTGCCAGCAGCGAACAGGGGGCAATAGGAAACACCATATATTTT.

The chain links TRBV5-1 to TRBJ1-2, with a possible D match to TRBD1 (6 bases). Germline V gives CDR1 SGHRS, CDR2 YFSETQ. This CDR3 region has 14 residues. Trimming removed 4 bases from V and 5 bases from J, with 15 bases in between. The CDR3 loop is CASSLVYQGYGYTF. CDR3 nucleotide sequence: TGCGCCAGCAGCCTCGTATACCAGGGGTATGGCTACACCTTC.

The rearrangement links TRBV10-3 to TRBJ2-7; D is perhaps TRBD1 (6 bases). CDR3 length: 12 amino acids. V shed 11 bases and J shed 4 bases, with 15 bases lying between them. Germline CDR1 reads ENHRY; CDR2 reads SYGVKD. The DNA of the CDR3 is TGTGCCTCGATGGGGGCCGAGTACGAGCAGTACTTC. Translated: CASMGAEYEQYF.

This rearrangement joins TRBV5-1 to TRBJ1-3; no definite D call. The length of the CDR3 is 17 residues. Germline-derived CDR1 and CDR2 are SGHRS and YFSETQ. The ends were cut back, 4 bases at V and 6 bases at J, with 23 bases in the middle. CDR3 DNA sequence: TGCGCCAGCAGCCTTAGTCCTGCGGGAAGCCAGGAAAACACCATATATTTT. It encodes CASSLSPAGSQENTIYF.

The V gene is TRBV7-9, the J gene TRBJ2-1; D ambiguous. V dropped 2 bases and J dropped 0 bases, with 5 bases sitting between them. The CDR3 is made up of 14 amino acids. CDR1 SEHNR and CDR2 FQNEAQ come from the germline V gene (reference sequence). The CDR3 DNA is TGTGCCAGCAGCTTAACAATCTCCTACAATGAGCAGTTCTTC. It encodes CASSLTISYNEQFF.

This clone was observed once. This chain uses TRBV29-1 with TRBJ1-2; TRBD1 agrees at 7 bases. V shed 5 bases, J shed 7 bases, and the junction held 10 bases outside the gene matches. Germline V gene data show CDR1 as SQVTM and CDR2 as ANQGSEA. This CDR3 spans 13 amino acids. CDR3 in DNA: TGCAGCGTTTCAAATCCCGAGGGGGCTGGCTACACCTTC. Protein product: CSVSNPEGAGYTF.

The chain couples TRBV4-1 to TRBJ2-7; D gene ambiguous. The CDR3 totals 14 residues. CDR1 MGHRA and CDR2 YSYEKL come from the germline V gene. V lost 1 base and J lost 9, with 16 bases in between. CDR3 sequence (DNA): TGCGCCAGCAGCCAAGGTATCCGAAGCACAGTGCAGTACTTC. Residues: CASSQGIRSTVQYF.

The CDR3 nucleotides are TGTGCCAGCAATCAGGGGGCACCCACCGGGGAGCTGTTTTTT. Translation gives CASNQGAPTGELFF. The chain couples TRBV6-6 to TRBJ2-2, with 8 bases identical to TRBD1. Looked up from germline, CDR1 is MNHNY and CDR2 is SVGAGI (reference sequence). This CDR3 contains 14 residues. J gave up 4 bases and V 7 bases, and 5 bases lay outside the gene matches.

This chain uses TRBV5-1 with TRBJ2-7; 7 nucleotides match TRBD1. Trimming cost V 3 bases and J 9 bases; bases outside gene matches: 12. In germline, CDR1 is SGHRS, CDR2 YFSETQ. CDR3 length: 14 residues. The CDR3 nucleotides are TGCGCCAGCAGCTCCGAAGCCGGACAGGTCACGCAGTACTTC. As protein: CASSSEAGQVTQYF. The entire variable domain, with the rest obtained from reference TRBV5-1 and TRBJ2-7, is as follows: KAGVTQTPRYLIKTRGQQVTLSCSPISGHRSVSWYQQTPGQGLQFLFEYFSETQRNKGNFPGRFSGRQFSNSRSEMNVSTLELGDSALYLCASSSEAGQVTQYFGPGTRLTVT.